A single sample gave rise to the 4 T cell receptor beta chains below, sequenced in a study of response to subunit inactivated influenza vaccine. Using its own MiXCR run on the RT-PCR reads, TCRdb lists one record per CDR3 protein. The sample yields more than 550,000 distinct CDR3 sequences, 10% to 15% seen once. The input for sequencing was PBMCs from blood, taken on the day of vaccination. The source is a man over 45 who received an inactivated influenza vaccine.

This clonotype was picked up a small number of times. The chain uses TRBV5-1 and TRBJ2-2, with D perhaps TRBD1 (6 bases). The CDR3 has 14 amino acids. Looked up from germline, CDR1 is SGHRS and CDR2 is YFSETQ. The germline V and J ends were trimmed by 3 bases and 3 bases, with 9 bases remaining between them. This chain's CDR3 is CASSYGQYTGELFF. The CDR3 DNA is TGCGCCAGCAGCTACGGACAGTACACCGGGGAGCTGTTTTTT. The full variable domain, its missing parts supplied by reference TRBV5-1 and TRBJ2-2, is KAGVTQTPRYLIKTRGQQVTLSCSPISGHRSVSWYQQTPGQGLQFLFEYFSETQRNKGNFPGRFSGRQFSNSRSEMNVSTLELGDSALYLCASSYGQYTGELFFGEGSRLTVL.

The chain has TRBV7-9 and TRBJ2-7; unclear D gene. The CDR3 covers 14 residues. Germline V lookup: CDR1 SEHNR, CDR2 FQNEAQ (reference sequence). Between the trimmed V and J ends, which lost 2 bases and 1 base, there was a span of 9 bases. CDR3 loop: CASSLSARSYEQYF. The CDR3 DNA is TGTGCCAGCAGCTTATCGGCCCGATCCTACGAGCAGTACTTC.

This clonotype was detected many times. CDR3 residues: CASSYSGDSNQPQHF. DNA for the CDR3: TGTGCCAGCAGTTATTCAGGGGATAGCAATCAGCCCCAGCATTTT. The chain has TRBV6-5 and TRBJ1-5, with a possible D match to TRBD1 (6 bases). CDR1 is MNHEY and CDR2 is SVGAGI in the germline V gene. CDR3 length equals 15 residues. V lost 3 bases and J lost 0, with 9 bases in between.

There are a few counts of this clonotype. The chain carries TRBV7-2 and TRBJ1-5, with D hard to call. The CDR3 is made up of 12 amino acids. CDR1 and CDR2 from the germline V gene are SGHTA and FQGNSA. V lost 5 bases and J lost 5, with 7 bases in between. CDR3 DNA: TGTGCCAGCAGCCAAAGGGATCAGCCCCAGCATTTT. Amino acid sequence: CASSQRDQPQHF.